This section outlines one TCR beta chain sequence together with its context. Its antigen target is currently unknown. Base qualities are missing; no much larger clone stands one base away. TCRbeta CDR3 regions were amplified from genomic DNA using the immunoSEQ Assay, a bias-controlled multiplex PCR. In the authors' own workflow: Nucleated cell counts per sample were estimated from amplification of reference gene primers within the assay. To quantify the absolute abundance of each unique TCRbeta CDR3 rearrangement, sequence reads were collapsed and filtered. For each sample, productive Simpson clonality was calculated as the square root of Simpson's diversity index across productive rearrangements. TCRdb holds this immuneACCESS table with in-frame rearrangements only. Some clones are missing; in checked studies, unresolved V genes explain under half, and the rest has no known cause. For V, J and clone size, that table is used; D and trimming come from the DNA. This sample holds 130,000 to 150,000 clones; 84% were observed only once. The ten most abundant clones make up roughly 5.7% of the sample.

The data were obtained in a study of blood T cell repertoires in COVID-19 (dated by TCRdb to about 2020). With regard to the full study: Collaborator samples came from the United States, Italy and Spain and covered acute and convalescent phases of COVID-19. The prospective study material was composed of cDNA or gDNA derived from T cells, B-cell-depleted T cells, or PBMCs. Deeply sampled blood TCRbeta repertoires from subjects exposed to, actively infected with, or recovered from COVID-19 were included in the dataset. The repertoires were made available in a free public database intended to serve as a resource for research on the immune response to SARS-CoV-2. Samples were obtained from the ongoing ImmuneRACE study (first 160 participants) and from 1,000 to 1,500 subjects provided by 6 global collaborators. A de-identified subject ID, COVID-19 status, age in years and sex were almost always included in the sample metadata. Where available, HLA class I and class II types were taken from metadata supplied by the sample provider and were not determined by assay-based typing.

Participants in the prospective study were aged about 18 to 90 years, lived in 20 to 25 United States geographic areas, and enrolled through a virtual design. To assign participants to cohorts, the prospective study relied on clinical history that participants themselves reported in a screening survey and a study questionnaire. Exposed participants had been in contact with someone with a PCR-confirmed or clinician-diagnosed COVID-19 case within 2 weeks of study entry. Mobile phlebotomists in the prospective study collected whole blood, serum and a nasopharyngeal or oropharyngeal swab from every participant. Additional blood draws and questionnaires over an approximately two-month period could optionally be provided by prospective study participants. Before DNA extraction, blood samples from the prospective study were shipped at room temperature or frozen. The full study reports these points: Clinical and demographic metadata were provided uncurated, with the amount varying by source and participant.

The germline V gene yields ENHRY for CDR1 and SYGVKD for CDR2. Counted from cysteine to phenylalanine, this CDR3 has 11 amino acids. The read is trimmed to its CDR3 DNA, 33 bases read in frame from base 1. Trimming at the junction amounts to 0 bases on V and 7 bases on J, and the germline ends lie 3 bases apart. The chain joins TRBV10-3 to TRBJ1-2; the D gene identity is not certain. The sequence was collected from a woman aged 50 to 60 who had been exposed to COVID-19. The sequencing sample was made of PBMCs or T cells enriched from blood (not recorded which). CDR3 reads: CAISESSGYTF. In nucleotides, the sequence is TGTGCCATCAGTGAGTCGAGTGGCTACACCTTC.